The clone carrying this T cell receptor (beta chain) was detected only a few times. Its antigen is not identified. This record comes from a study of shared clonotypes between healthy human individuals. In the study overall: Aged 18 to 49, the donors were a couple of women and three men.

Regarding the study as a whole: Unshared clonotypes carried lower generation probabilities than those common to all four donors. Rarefaction showed sorted-subset sequencing was incomplete despite large depth.

The CDR3 has 14 residues. Trimming left V 5 bases short and J 8 bases short, with 16 bases between. Germline CDR1 reads SEHNR; CDR2 reads FQNEAQ (reference sequence). How the authors handled the data: Owing to the provision of junction-only sequences devoid of quality scores by immunoSEQ, filtering differed. Repertoires were generated with immunoSEQ multiplex PCR, while TCRdb's copy carries only in-frame clones and drops some. V, J and clone size are taken as reported in that table, and D and trimming were inferred from the DNA itself. The table shows a few million clones, with over 90% occurring only once.

The sequenced sample consisted of naive CD4+ T cells from PBMCs. Noted subset: CD45RA+ positively selected. J is TRBJ1-5 and V is TRBV7-9; a weak D match, TRBD1 (5 bases). This receptor was taken from a man between 18 and 29 years old in good health. Some clones in this sample may be carry-over from other donors' samples. The CDR3 region is CASSQKGPAEPQHF. CDR3 bases: TGTGCCAGCAGCCAGAAGGGACCCGCGGAGCCCCAGCATTTT.